The 3 T cell receptor beta chains below come from one sample, sequenced in a study of T cells after yellow fever vaccination (dated 2019 in TCRdb). The treatment or condition label of this sample denotes: live attenuated yellow fever vaccine strain. The library relied on 5' RACE. For sequencing, an Illumina HiSeq 2500 was employed. TCRdb passed the public sequencing reads through fastp at Q25 and MiXCR, retaining productive beta sequences. CDR3 protein duplicates are merged, each entry listing the most common genes and DNA. This sample gives over 150,000 distinct CDR3 sequences in total; about 6.2% of them show up just once. Less than 3.5% of the sample belongs to the ten largest clones. The sample in question was CD4+ T cells sorted from PBMCs, obtained on the day of the first yellow fever vaccination. Every receptor here comes from a man aged 18 to 30 who received the YFV17D yellow fever vaccine.

The table lists this clonotype with many counts. This sequence joins TRBV24-1 and TRBJ2-2; 14 bases align to TRBD2. The CDR3 spans 16 residues. Germline trimming cut 3 bases from V and 6 bases from J; bases unmatched to any gene: 2. The germline CDR1 and CDR2 sequences are KGHDR and SFDVKD. CDR3 loop: CATSDPTSGGAGELFF. In DNA, the CDR3 is TGTGCCACCAGTGATCCGACTAGCGGGGGGGCCGGGGAGCTGTTTTTT.

This clonotype came up a few times. The chain links TRBV20-1 to TRBJ2-7; 8 bases line up with TRBD2. The trim removed 3 bases at V and 3 bases at J, leaving 1 base unmatched. CDR3 length: 12 residues. Germline V gene data show CDR1 as DFQATT and CDR2 as SNEGSKA (reference sequence). Here the CDR3 reads CSASGGGYEQYV. CDR3 sequence (DNA): TGCAGTGCTAGCGGGGGGGGCTACGAGCAGTACGTC.

This clonotype was seen at least ten times. This chain uses TRBV7-9 with TRBJ2-5; 8 bases line up with TRBD1. In germline, CDR1 is SEHNR, CDR2 FQNEAQ (reference sequence). Trimming at V came to 10 bases and at J to 2 bases, leaving 12 bases not matched to a gene. This CDR3 spans 15 amino acids. CDR3 in amino acids: CATCPGQAVQETQYF. CDR3 nucleotide sequence: TGTGCCACCTGCCCGGGACAGGCCGTTCAAGAGACCCAGTACTTC.